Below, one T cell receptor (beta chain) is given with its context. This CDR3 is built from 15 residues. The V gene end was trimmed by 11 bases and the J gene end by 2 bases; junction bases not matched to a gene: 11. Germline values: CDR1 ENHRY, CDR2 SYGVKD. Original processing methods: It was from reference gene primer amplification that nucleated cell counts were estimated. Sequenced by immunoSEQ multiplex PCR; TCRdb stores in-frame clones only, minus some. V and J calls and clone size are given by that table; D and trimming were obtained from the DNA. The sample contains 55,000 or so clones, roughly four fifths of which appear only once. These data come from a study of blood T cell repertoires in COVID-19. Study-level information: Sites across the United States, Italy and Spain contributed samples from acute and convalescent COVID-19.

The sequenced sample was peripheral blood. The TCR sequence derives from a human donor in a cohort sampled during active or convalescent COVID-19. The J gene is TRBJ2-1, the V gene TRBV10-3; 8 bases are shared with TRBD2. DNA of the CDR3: TGTGCCGTGACTGTCGAGCGGGGGCCCTACAATGAGCAGTTCTTC. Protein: CAVTVERGPYNEQFF.